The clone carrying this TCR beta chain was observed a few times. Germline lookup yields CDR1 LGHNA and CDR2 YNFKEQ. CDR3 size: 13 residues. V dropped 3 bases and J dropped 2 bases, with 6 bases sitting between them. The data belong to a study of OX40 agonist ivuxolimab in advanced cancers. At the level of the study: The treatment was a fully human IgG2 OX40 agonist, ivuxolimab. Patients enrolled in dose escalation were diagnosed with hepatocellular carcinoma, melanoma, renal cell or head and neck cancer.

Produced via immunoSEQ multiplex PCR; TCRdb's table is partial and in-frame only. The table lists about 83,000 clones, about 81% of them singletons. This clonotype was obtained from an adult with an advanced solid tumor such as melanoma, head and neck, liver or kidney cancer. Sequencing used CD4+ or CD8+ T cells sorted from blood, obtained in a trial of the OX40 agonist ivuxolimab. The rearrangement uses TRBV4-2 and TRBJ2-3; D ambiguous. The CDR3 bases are TGTGCCAGCAGCCACGACCACACAGATACGCAGTATTTT. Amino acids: CASSHDHTDTQYF.